These T cell receptor beta chains were read from a single sample in a study of T cell changes during pregnancy in multiple sclerosis. Profiling relied on immunoSEQ multiplex PCR, and the TCRdb table lists in-frame clones only, not all of them. The sample shows tens of thousands of clones, around nine tenths of them seen only once. The sample in question was peripheral blood, obtained after pregnancy. Source of these receptors: a female donor in good health, enrolled as a control in a pregnancy study. The CDR3 runs from the conserved cysteine through the conserved F or W. D genes are given only for firm matches. Not all rows give a size; the values are once, few, many and, for expanded clones, a class.

v_call	j_call	clone_size	d_call	cdr3_nt	cdr3_aa
TRBV29-1	TRBJ2-7	NA	TRBD2	TGCAGCGTTGCTAGCATTTCGGCTAGCGGGAGTGAGCAGTACTTC	CSVASISASGSEQYF
TRBV27	TRBJ2-3	once	NA	TGTGCCAGCAGCCCTATCGCGAAGGGGGAGTCAGATACGCAGTATTTT	CASSPIAKGESDTQYF
TRBV7-3	TRBJ2-5	NA	TRBD2	TGTGCCAGCAGTCCTGGGGAGGGTAGAGGCCAAGAGACCCAGTACTTC	CASSPGEGRGQETQYF
TRBV4-1	TRBJ2-7	NA	NA	TGCGCCAGCAGCCTCGGGGGGCCTTGGGAGTACGGGACCTACGAGCAGTACTTC	CASSLGGPWEYGTYEQYF
TRBV6-1	TRBJ1-1	NA	TRBD1	TGTGCCAGCAGTGTAGGGGGCGCCGTGAACACTGAAGCTTTCTTT	CASSVGGAVNTEAFF
TRBV27	TRBJ2-7	NA	NA	TGTGCCAGCAGTTTCGCGGGGAGCTACGAGCAGTACTTC	CASSFAGSYEQYF
TRBV6-6	TRBJ2-2	NA	TRBD2	TGTGCCAGCAGAGTCTTCGGGAGGGCCACCGGGGAGCTGTTTTTT	CASRVFGRATGELFF
TRBV18	TRBJ2-7	NA	TRBD2	TGTGCCAGCTCACCAGCCAATAGCGGGAGTGGAGAATCCTACGAGCAGTACTTC	CASSPANSGSGESYEQYF
TRBV10-2	TRBJ2-5	once	NA	TGCGCCAGCACAGACCCCGGAGGGGAAGAGACCCAGTACTTC	CASTDPGGEETQYF
TRBV4-3	TRBJ2-7	once	NA	TGCGCCAGCAGCCAAAGGCCCGGGGTCTACGAGCAGTACTTC	CASSQRPGVYEQYF
TRBV7-9	TRBJ2-2	NA	NA	TGTGCCAGCAGCAAACTAGAGCTTCGCGGGGAGCTGTTTTTT	CASSKLELRGELFF
TRBV2	TRBJ1-1	once	TRBD1	TGTGCCAGCAGTGAGGAGGGGGCAGGCACTGAAGCTTTCTTT	CASSEEGAGTEAFF
TRBV4-1	TRBJ2-1	NA	TRBD1	TGCGCCAGCAGCCAAGGACAGGGGAACAACAATGAGCAGTTCTTC	CASSQGQGNNNEQFF
TRBV23-1	TRBJ1-5	NA	NA	TGCGCCAGCAGCCGCGCTTTCAATCAGCCCCAGCATTTT	CASSRAFNQPQHF
TRBV7-2	TRBJ2-1	NA	TRBD1	TGTGCCAGCAGCTTAGGGGCAGGGGGCTACAATGAGCAGTTCTTC	CASSLGAGGYNEQFF
TRBV2	TRBJ1-2	NA	NA	TGTGCCAGCACGAGTTGGTCGTTGTTGTATGGCTACACCTTC	CASTSWSLLYGYTF
TRBV2	TRBJ1-6	NA	NA	TGTGCCAGTGACTTAGGACACCAAAATTCACCCCTCCACTTT	CASDLGHQNSPLHF
TRBV4-1	TRBJ1-1	few	NA	TGCGCCAGCAGCCAGGGGAGTTCTGAGGGGGACACTGAAGCTTTCTTT	CASSQGSSEGDTEAFF
TRBV11-2	TRBJ2-1	NA	TRBD2	TGTGCCAGCAGCATCGGTAATGGACTAGAAATAGTCTATGAGCAGTTCTTC	CASSIGNGLEIVYEQFF
TRBV27	TRBJ1-5	NA	NA	TGTGCCAGCAGTCTCCTACAGAGGGGGAGCAATCAGCCCCAGCATTTT	CASSLLQRGSNQPQHF
TRBV28	TRBJ2-7	NA	NA	TGTGCCAGCAGTTTAACCTCTGGCGGAGCCTACGAGCAGTACTTC	CASSLTSGGAYEQYF
TRBV5-5	TRBJ1-1	NA	NA	TGTGCCAGCACCGTTCTCCGAGGTGGAGATGAAGCTTTCTTT	CASTVLRGGDEAFF
TRBV5-1	TRBJ1-1	NA	TRBD1	TGCGCCAGCACTCGACAGGGAGTGAACACTGAAGCTTTCTTT	CASTRQGVNTEAFF
TRBV19	TRBJ2-7	NA	TRBD2	TGTGCCAGTAGCAGACGGGCAGACGGGAGGGCCTACGAGCAGTACTTC	CASSRRADGRAYEQYF
TRBV9	TRBJ1-5	NA	NA	TGTGCCAGCAGCGCCGGTAACCATCAGCCCCAGCATTTT	CASSAGNHQPQHF
TRBV6-5	TRBJ1-1	once	NA	TGTGCCAGCAGCCTAGCTCTGAACACTGAAGCTTTCTTT	CASSLALNTEAFF
TRBV11-2	TRBJ2-7	NA	TRBD2	TGTGCCAGCAGCCACCCGGGGGGCGAGCAGTACTTC	CASSHPGGEQYF
TRBV6-4	TRBJ2-3	NA	TRBD2	TGTGCCAGCAGTGACTCCGCGGGAGGGAGCACAGATACGCAGTATTTT	CASSDSAGGSTDTQYF
TRBV29-1	TRBJ2-2	NA	NA	TGCAGCGTTGAGCTAGGGGTCAACACCGGGGAGCTGTTTTTT	CSVELGVNTGELFF
TRBV5-1	TRBJ2-1	NA	NA	TGCGCCAGCAGCTTACTACCGGGACTCAACAATGAGCAGTTCTTC	CASSLLPGLNNEQFF
TRBV6-5	TRBJ2-3	NA	TRBD1	TGTGCCAGCAGCCGAACAGGGGGTCAGGATACGCAGTATTTT	CASSRTGGQDTQYF
TRBV14	TRBJ1-2	NA	NA	TGTGCCAGCAGCCAAGGTCGGTCTATCTATGGCTACACCTTC	CASSQGRSIYGYTF
TRBV11-2	TRBJ2-3	NA	NA	TGTGCCAGCAGGTCAAGGGGGGGCTGGATTAGCACAGATACGCAGTATTTT	CASRSRGGWISTDTQYF
TRBV5-4	TRBJ1-1	NA	NA	TGTGCCAGCAGCTCCAACACCCGTTTGAACACTGAAGCTTTCTTT	CASSSNTRLNTEAFF
TRBV5-1	TRBJ1-2	once	NA	TGCGCCAGCAGCTTGATGTCCGGGGGGGCAGGCGGTGGCTACACCTTC	CASSLMSGGAGGGYTF
TRBV10-3	TRBJ1-2	NA	TRBD1	TGTGCCATCAGTGACTGGACAGGAGTGGACTATGGCTACACCTTC	CAISDWTGVDYGYTF
TRBV2	TRBJ2-3	NA	TRBD2	TGTGCCAGCAGGGGGGGGTACCCGCAGTATTTT	CASRGGYPQYF
TRBV18	TRBJ1-1	NA	NA	TGTGCCAGCTCACTCGCGACAGCTATGAACACTGAAGCTTTCTTT	CASSLATAMNTEAFF